The source of this T cell receptor beta chain is a study of early T cells in non-severe SARS-CoV-2 infection. Whole-study context: Sequencing targeted bulk RNA from unsorted whole blood, leaving chains unpaired. Whole-study findings and limits: Sequences matched to VDJdb favored anti-spike CD8 responses, while private and CD4 specificities were missed.

As part of library construction, unique molecular identifiers were attached to individual cDNA molecules. TCRdb itself ran the 5' RACE reads through MiXCR, one entry per CDR3 protein. The repertoire has around 93,000 distinct CDR3 sequences, around 12% of them found once; the top ten carry approximately 4.7%. Germline V gene sequence: CDR1 LGHNA, CDR2 YNFKEQ. This CDR3 is built from 16 residues. The ends lost 1 base at V and 1 base at J; junction bases unmatched: 2. This clonotype came up a few times. Antigen specificity is unknown. Sample: whole blood, taken at baseline. The clonotype was recovered from an adult who was a healthcare worker with PCR-confirmed SARS-CoV-2 infection or an uninfected control (not recorded which). The rearrangement uses TRBV4-2 and TRBJ2-3, with 10 nucleotides matching TRBD2. CDR3 coding DNA: TGTGCCAGCAGCCAAGTTAGCGGGGGGCGCACAGATACGCAGTATTTT. Amino acid sequence: CASSQVSGGRTDTQYF.